A single sample is the source of the 25 T cell receptor beta chains below, sequenced in a study of cytomegalovirus exposure and HLA in healthy donors. The PCR employed 60 Vbeta primers together with 13 Jbeta primers. Assay used: immunoSEQ multiplex PCR; TCRdb lists only in-frame clones, some missing. The table has 150,000 to 200,000 clones, 75% to 90% seen once; the top ten hold more than 1.5%. The sequenced material came from PBMCs. These receptors came from a human donor in good health.

CDR3 sequence (DNA): TGTGCCAGCAGTTATTGGGGACAGGGACTAAGTTATGGCTACACCTTC. Its translation is CASSYWGQGLSYGYTF. The chain has TRBV5-4 and TRBJ1-2; 9 bases map to TRBD1. This CDR3 has 16 amino acids. V lost 5 bases and J lost 5; bases outside the gene matches: 13. Germline assignment: CDR1 SGHNT and CDR2 YYREEE (reference sequence).

This chain uses TRBV7-9 with TRBJ1-5, with TRBD1 identical over 10 bases. The V segment lost 1 base and the J segment 6 bases; nucleotides outside the gene matches: 3. The CDR3 totals 15 residues. Germline loops: CDR1 SEHNR, CDR2 FQNEAQ (reference sequence). As DNA, the CDR3 is TGTGCCAGCAGCTTAGAGGGACAGGGGTTTCAGCCCCAGCATTTT. Amino acids: CASSLEGQGFQPQHF.

V gene TRBV10-2 combines with J gene TRBJ2-7, with D perhaps TRBD1 (6 bases). The CDR3 length is 13 residues. V lost 4 bases, J lost 3 bases, and 10 bases lay in between. CDR1 is WSHSY and CDR2 is SAAADI in the germline V gene. The CDR3 nucleotides are TGCGCCAGCAGTGGGACAGAGAACTACGAGCAGTACTTC. Residues: CASSGTENYEQYF.

This clone was seen just once. The V and J genes are TRBV5-6 and TRBJ2-5; a weak D match, TRBD2 (6 bases). CDR3 length equals 16 residues. CDR1 is SGHDT and CDR2 is YYEEEE in the germline V gene. The V end lost 4 bases, the J end lost 3 bases, and 19 bases lay between the germline ends. The CDR3 nucleotides read TGTGCCAGCAGCCCATGGGGGGACTCGACCGAAGAGACCCAGTACTTC. It codes for CASSPWGDSTEETQYF.

The chain's CDR3 is CASSSSGGDREQYF. The CDR3 region has the DNA TGTGCCAGCAGTTCCAGCGGGGGGGATCGCGAGCAGTACTTC. This chain joins TRBV6-6 and TRBJ2-5; 10 nucleotides agree with TRBD2. The J call may be wrong; the DNA end is better matched by TRBJ2-7. CDR1 and CDR2 (germline): MNHNY, SVGAGI (reference sequence). There are 14 residues in the CDR3.

In this sample, this clone turned up once. The chain recombines TRBV9 with TRBJ2-7; 11 bases align to TRBD1. The length of the CDR3 is 15 residues. The V gene's germline CDR1 is SGDLS and CDR2 YYNGEE. Trimming cost V 3 bases and J 3 bases; bases outside gene matches: 5. Here the CDR3 DNA reads TGTGCCAGCAGCGGGTCCGGGACAGGGGGCTACGAGCAGTACTTC. Its protein product is CASSGSGTGGYEQYF.

The chain is built from TRBV6-5 and TRBJ2-3; D call uncertain. Germline CDR1 MNHEY, CDR2 SVGAGI. Between the trimmed V and J ends, which lost 8 bases and 4 bases, there was a span of 7 bases. The CDR3 spans 11 residues. Here the CDR3 DNA reads TGTGCCAGCGGGCGAGCAGATACGCAGTATTTT. Residues: CASGRADTQYF.

The V gene is TRBV27, the J gene TRBJ2-3, with 8 positions matching TRBD1. Germline CDR1 is MNHEY and CDR2 is SMNVEV (reference sequence). CDR3 length: 16 amino acids. Germline trimming cut 3 bases from V and 0 bases from J; bases unmatched to any gene: 5. The CDR3 bases are TGTGCCAGCAGTTTTATAGGGACAGGAAGCACAGATACGCAGTATTTT. Its protein product is CASSFIGTGSTDTQYF.

The chain recombines TRBV5-6 with TRBJ2-1; 10 bases map to TRBD2. J was trimmed by 5 bases and V by 1 base; bases with no gene match: 3. Germline V lookup: CDR1 SGHDT, CDR2 YYEEEE. The CDR3 sequence is 15 residues long. CDR3 loop: CASSLSLAGDNEQFF. The CDR3 region has the DNA TGTGCCAGCAGCTTGTCCCTAGCGGGGGACAATGAGCAGTTCTTC.

This sequence joins TRBV14 and TRBJ2-3; the D is unclear. Germline loops: CDR1 SGHDN, CDR2 FVKESK. The CDR3 is made up of 14 amino acids. V was shortened by 4 bases and J by 0 bases, with 8 bases between the two germline ends. CDR3: CASSRTSSTDTQYF. CDR3 bases: TGTGCCAGCAGCCGTACATCTAGCACAGATACGCAGTATTTT.

V and J are TRBV11-2 and TRBJ2-7; weak D call: TRBD2 (6 bases). Trimming shortened V by 1 base and J by 6 bases, and 10 bases separated the two germline ends. CDR3 size: 13 residues. The V gene's germline CDR1 is SGHAT and CDR2 FQNNGV. The CDR3 loop reads CASSLVGGSEQYF. Written as DNA, the CDR3 is TGTGCCAGCAGCTTAGTTGGGGGGAGCGAGCAGTACTTC.

Concerning this clone: Other DNA sequences in the sample encode the same CDR3. The CDR3 protein is CASSLASDSEAFF. The CDR3 region has the DNA TGCGCCAGCAGCTTGGCCAGCGACAGTGAAGCTTTCTTT. The chain has TRBV5-1 and TRBJ1-1, with a possible D match to TRBD1 (5 bases). The CDR3 length is 13 residues. Trimming pared 0 bases from V and 7 bases from J, leaving 10 bases between. Germline values: CDR1 SGHRS, CDR2 YFSETQ.

The chain has TRBV4-3 and TRBJ1-5, with 9 bases lining up with TRBD1. After removal of 0 bases from V and 5 bases from J, the junction contained 5 bases not matched to a gene. Germline assignment: CDR1 LGHNA and CDR2 YSLEER. This CDR3 is built from 16 residues. The CDR3 DNA follows: TGCGCCAGCAGCCAAGATCTAGGACAGGGGTATCAGCCCCAGCATTTT. As protein: CASSQDLGQGYQPQHF.

V is TRBV10-3 and J is TRBJ1-2; no definite D call. V dropped 4 bases and J dropped 2 bases, with 8 bases sitting between them. This CDR3 comprises 13 residues. Germline-derived CDR1 and CDR2 are ENHRY and SYGVKD. The DNA of the CDR3 is TGTGCCATCAGTGGAGGGAACAACTATGGCTACACCTTC. Translating gives CAISGGNNYGYTF.

The chain has TRBV12-5 and TRBJ2-1; 12 positions match TRBD1. Trimming removed 5 bases from V and 7 bases from J; junction bases left unmatched: 3. This CDR3 spans 14 amino acids. Germline-derived CDR1 and CDR2 are LGHNT and FRNRAP. The chain's CDR3 is CASGMGQGANEQFF. In nucleotides, the CDR3 is TGTGCTAGTGGTATGGGACAGGGGGCAAATGAGCAGTTCTTC.

The J gene is TRBJ2-5, the V gene TRBV19; D gene uncertain. Looked up from germline, CDR1 is LNHDA and CDR2 is SQIVND (reference sequence). V gave up 3 bases and J gave up 2 bases, with 7 bases separating them. This CDR3 region has 13 residues. The CDR3 is CASSIQVQETQYF. In DNA form, the CDR3 reads TGTGCCAGTAGTATCCAGGTGCAAGAGACCCAGTACTTC.

The V gene is TRBV13, the J gene TRBJ1-5; the match to TRBD1 covers 7 bases. The junction had 5 bases not matched to a gene; V was cut back by 5 bases and J by 7 bases. Germline V gene lookup returns CDR1 PRHDT and CDR2 FYEKMQ (reference sequence). This CDR3 is built from 13 residues. The CDR3 coding sequence is TGTGCCAGCAGCGTTGACAGGGTGCAGCCCCAGCATTTT. Its translation is CASSVDRVQPQHF.

The chain links TRBV18 to TRBJ1-1, with 7 bases that match TRBD1. The V gene's germline CDR1 is KGHSH and CDR2 LQKENI. V gave up 6 bases and J gave up 3 bases; unmatched junction bases: 7. The length of the CDR3 is 14 residues. CDR3 sequence reads: CASSRQGLYTEAFF. CDR3 bases: TGTGCCAGCTCCCGACAGGGACTCTACACTGAAGCTTTCTTT.

This CDR3 is CASSIESNTGELFF. The CDR3 bases are TGTGCCAGCAGTATAGAATCCAACACCGGGGAGCTGTTTTTT. The chain joins TRBV6-4 to TRBJ2-2; D uncertain. This CDR3 contains 14 residues. Germline V CDR1 and CDR2: MRHNA, SNTAGT. Trimming cost V 5 bases and J 2 bases, with 9 bases left between them.

V usage is TRBV10-1 and J usage is TRBJ2-7; weak D call: TRBD1 (6 bases). Trimming took off 11 bases at V and 5 bases at J, with 22 bases between the two ends. Germline V lookup: CDR1 WNHNN, CDR2 SYGVQD (reference sequence). The CDR3 is made up of 14 amino acids. The CDR3 DNA is TGCGCCGGTGCCGTGGCAGGGGTAGTCCACGAGCAGTACTTC. Amino acids: CAGAVAGVVHEQYF.

The chain is built from TRBV5-1 and TRBJ1-3; possible D gene TRBD1, 6 bases. Germline V gives CDR1 SGHRS, CDR2 YFSETQ. The V end was cut by 0 bases, the J end by 2 bases, with 9 bases between. The CDR3 is made up of 15 amino acids. The DNA of the CDR3 is TGCGCCAGCAGCTTGGCCTGGGGGCCTGGAAACACCATATATTTT. Its protein product is CASSLAWGPGNTIYF.

The chain joins TRBV2 to TRBJ1-1; no clear D. There are 11 residues in the CDR3. Germline CDR1 is SNHLY and CDR2 is FYNNEI. V was clipped by 1 base and J by 5 bases, with 2 bases between them. CDR3 coding DNA: TGTGCCAGCAGTGAAGTAACTGAAGCTTTCTTT. Translated, it gives CASSEVTEAFF.

The CDR3 loop reads CASSQIGGATYEQYF. Written as DNA, the CDR3 is TGTGCCAGCAGCCAAATTGGGGGGGCCACGTACGAGCAGTACTTC. The chain uses TRBV11-3 and TRBJ2-7; a possible D gene is TRBD2 (7 bases). The V end lost 5 bases, the J end lost 4 bases, and 18 bases lay between the germline ends. The V gene's germline CDR1 is SGHNT and CDR2 YENEEA. This CDR3 contains 15 residues.

The genes are TRBV28 and TRBJ1-5; 9 nucleotides agree with TRBD1. After removal of 5 bases from V and 0 bases from J, the junction contained 5 bases not matched to a gene. CDR3 length: 16 residues. The germline V gene encodes CDR1 MDHEN and CDR2 SYDVKM. CDR3 in amino acids: CASSAGTGYSNQPQHF. The CDR3 DNA follows: TGTGCCAGCAGTGCAGGGACAGGGTATAGCAATCAGCCCCAGCATTTT. The complete variable domain, with remaining parts taken from reference TRBV28 and TRBJ1-5, reads DVKVTQSSRYLVKRTGEKVFLECVQDMDHENMFWYRQDPGLGLRLIYFSYDVKMKEKGDIPEGYSVSREKKERFSLILESASTNQTSMYLCASSAGTGYSNQPQHFGDGTRLSIL.

The J gene is TRBJ2-1, the V gene TRBV2; TRBD2 matches 10 bases. J was trimmed by 8 bases and V by 5 bases; bases with no gene match: 3. CDR1 and CDR2 from the germline V gene are SNHLY and FYNNEI. The CDR3 length is 13 residues. CDR3 loop: CASSLSGGDEQFF. The CDR3 nucleotides read TGTGCCAGCAGTTTAAGCGGGGGGGATGAGCAGTTCTTC.